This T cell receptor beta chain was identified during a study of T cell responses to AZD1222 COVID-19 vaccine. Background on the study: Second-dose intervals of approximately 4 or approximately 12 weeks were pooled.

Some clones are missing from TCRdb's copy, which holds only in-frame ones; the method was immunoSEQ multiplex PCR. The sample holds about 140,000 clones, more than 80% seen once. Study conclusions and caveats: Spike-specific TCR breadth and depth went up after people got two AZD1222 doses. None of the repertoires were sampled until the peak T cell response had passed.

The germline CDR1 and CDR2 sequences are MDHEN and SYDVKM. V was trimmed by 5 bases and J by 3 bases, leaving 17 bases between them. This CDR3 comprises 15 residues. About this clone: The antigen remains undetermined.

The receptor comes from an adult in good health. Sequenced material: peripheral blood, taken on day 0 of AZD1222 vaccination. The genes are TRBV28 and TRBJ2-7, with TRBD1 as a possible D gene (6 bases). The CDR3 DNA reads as TGTGCCAGCAGTCACCTCCTCCAGGGGCGCTACGAGCAGTACTTC. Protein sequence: CASSHLLQGRYEQYF.